The 20 T cell receptor beta chains listed next were all sequenced from one sample in a study of regulatory T cells in long-lasting Graves disease. Arm-PCR of CDR3 regions and iRepertoire HTBI primers were the basis on which TCR beta libraries were built. One entry per CDR3 protein results from TCRdb running MiXCR on the multiplex PCR reads. The sample lists 560,000 or so distinct CDR3 sequences, around 16% occurring once. Time point defined: newly diagnosed GD, antithyroid drugs for less than 3 months. Preparation of the TCR library used RNA extracted from PBMCs. This same sample was also taken into another study, of T cells in Graves' hyperthyroidism and ophthalmopathy.

The specimen was peripheral blood mononuclear cells (PBMCs), collected at new diagnosis, from a patient treated with antithyroid drugs. These receptors were collected from a young man with Graves disease.

Remarks on this clonotype: A much larger clone differs by one base, so this may be a read error. The V call is TRBV30, the J call TRBJ2-1, with a tentative D call TRBD2 (5 bases). The CDR3 contains 15 residues. Germline assignment: CDR1 GTSNPN and CDR2 SVGIG (reference sequence). CDR3 bases: TGTGCCTGGAGCGACGTCGCCCGGGAATCTGGTGAGCAGCTCTTC. This codes for CAWSDVARESGEQLF.

Only a few counts were recorded for this clonotype. The V and J genes are TRBV15 and TRBJ2-2, with 9 bases lining up with TRBD1. The CDR3 runs to 17 residues. Losses at the gene ends were 5 bases for V and 5 bases for J; bases not matched to a gene: 12. Germline CDR1 reads LNHNV; CDR2 reads YYDKDF (reference sequence). In nucleotides, the CDR3 is TGTGCCACCAGCCGACGGATGACAGGGGGGAGAACCGGGGAGCTGTTTTTT. Translating gives CATSRRMTGGRTGELFF.

This clonotype appeared many times. The chain is built from TRBV28 and TRBJ1-2; no reliable D call. The germline V and J ends were trimmed by 2 bases and 4 bases, with 8 bases remaining between them. There are 13 residues in the CDR3. CDR1 is MDHEN and CDR2 is SYDVKM in the germline V gene. The CDR3 region has the DNA TGTGCCAGCAGTTTAAGTGTGATCTATGGCTACACCTTC. Translating it yields CASSLSVIYGYTF.

The rearrangement joins TRBV5-4 to TRBJ2-5, with a tentative D call TRBD2 (6 bases). The germline V gene encodes CDR1 SGHNT and CDR2 YYREEE (reference sequence). V gave up 5 bases and J gave up 0 bases, with 14 bases separating them. The CDR3 totals 15 residues. The CDR3 is CASRSRDSYQETQYF. CDR3 DNA: TGTGCCAGCAGGTCCCGGGACTCGTACCAAGAGACCCAGTACTTC.

This clonotype was detected a few times. This rearrangement joins TRBV18 to TRBJ2-3, with TRBD2 matching over 9 bases. Trimming removed 2 bases from V and 2 bases from J; junction bases left unmatched: 2. Germline loops: CDR1 KGHSH, CDR2 LQKENI. There are 15 residues in the CDR3. In nucleotides, the CDR3 is TGTGCCAGCTCACCAGCTAGCGGGAACACAGATACGCAGTATTTT. As protein: CASSPASGNTDTQYF.

The genes are TRBV9 and TRBJ1-2; 7 positions agree with TRBD1. With V trimmed by 0 bases and J by 1 base, 3 bases remained unmatched. CDR3 size: 15 residues. Germline lookup yields CDR1 SGDLS and CDR2 YYNGEE. The CDR3 nucleotides are TGTGCCAGCAGCGTAGAGGCAGGGGGTAACTATGGCTACACCTTC. This encodes CASSVEAGGNYGYTF. Combining the CDR3 with reference TRBV9 and TRBJ1-2 gives the whole variable domain DSGVTQTPKHLITATGQRVTLRCSPRSGDLSVYWYQQSLDQGLQFLIQYYNGEERAKGNILERFSAQQFPDLHSELNLSSLELGDSALYFCASSVEAGGNYGYTFGSGTRLTVV.

The CDR3 spells CASTRRDSRTGELFF. The CDR3 DNA is TGTGCCAGCACTCGACGCGATTCTAGGACCGGGGAGCTGTTTTTT. The chain combines TRBV7-2 with TRBJ2-2; D gene uncertain. The V end lost 7 bases, the J end lost 5 bases, and 17 bases lay between the germline ends. Germline loops: CDR1 SGHTA, CDR2 FQGNSA. CDR3 length equals 15 residues.

This clonotype was counted ten times or more. V gene TRBV2 combines with J gene TRBJ2-7; 7 nucleotides line up with TRBD1. The CDR3 has 13 amino acids. Germline CDR1 and CDR2: SNHLY and FYNNEI. Unmatched junction bases numbered 6, after V lost 4 bases and J lost 6 bases. The CDR3 protein is CASSGLTGIEQYF. CDR3 coding DNA: TGTGCCAGCAGTGGGTTGACAGGGATCGAGCAGTACTTC.

In this sample, this clonotype turned up many times. The rearrangement joins TRBV3-1 to TRBJ1-5; TRBD1 might be the D (6 bases). Trimming left V 1 base short and J 4 bases short, with 11 bases between. The CDR3 is made up of 15 amino acids. Germline V lookup: CDR1 LGHDT, CDR2 YNNKEL (reference sequence). CDR3 in amino acids: CASSQAGAVNQPQHF. In DNA, the CDR3 is TGTGCCAGCAGCCAAGCAGGGGCGGTTAATCAGCCCCAGCATTTT.

This clonotype was observed at least ten times. V and J are TRBV10-3 and TRBJ2-7; a possible D gene is TRBD1 (5 bases). The germline CDR1 and CDR2 sequences are ENHRY and SYGVKD. The CDR3 spans 14 residues. The V and J ends lost 10 bases and 6 bases respectively, with 22 bases between them. The CDR3 here is CATKGTGPLIEQYF. The CDR3 region has the DNA TGTGCCACCAAAGGTACAGGACCTCTTATCGAGCAGTACTTC.

This clonotype was observed at least ten times. V gene TRBV27 combines with J gene TRBJ2-7, with 7 positions matching TRBD2. Germline CDR1 is MNHEY and CDR2 is SMNVEV (reference sequence). The CDR3 covers 13 residues. The V and J ends lost 6 bases and 5 bases, in that order; junction bases with no gene match: 7. CDR3 region: CASRGRGWHEQYF. The CDR3 DNA sequence: TGTGCCAGCAGGGGGAGGGGATGGCACGAGCAGTACTTC.

This clonotype was seen more than once but under ten times. The chain has TRBV5-4 and TRBJ2-1; 12 bases are shared with TRBD2. The V and J ends lost 4 bases and 7 bases, in that order; junction bases with no gene match: 6. In germline, CDR1 is SGHNT, CDR2 YYREEE (reference sequence). The CDR3 spans 15 residues. In DNA form, the CDR3 reads TGTGCCAGCAGCACCCTAGCGGGAGGGACTAATGAGCAGTTCTTC. This sequence encodes CASSTLAGGTNEQFF.

Notes on this clonotype: One base away lies a much larger clone, so this may be a sequencing read error. The V and J genes are TRBV30 and TRBJ2-5, with 8 bases fitting TRBD1. Germline V CDR1 and CDR2: GTSNPN, SVGIG (reference sequence). The CDR3 extends over 15 amino acids. V lost 4 bases and J lost 9; bases outside the gene matches: 16. The CDR3 region is CAWNHPGQGGEAQYF. The CDR3 bases are TGTGCCTGGAACCACCCCGGACAGGGTGGTGAGGCCCAGTACTTC.

The CDR3 here is CASSGDGDSYNEQFF. As DNA, the CDR3 is TGTGCCAGCAGTGGGGACGGGGACTCCTACAATGAGCAGTTCTTC. The chain recombines TRBV2 with TRBJ2-1; possibly TRBD1 or TRBD2 for D (5 bases each). With 4 bases removed from V and 0 bases from J, the gap between germline ends came to 10 bases. The CDR3 sequence is 15 residues long. The germline CDR1 and CDR2 sequences are SNHLY and FYNNEI. The complete variable domain, with remaining parts taken from reference TRBV2 and TRBJ2-1, reads EPEVTQTPSHQVTQMGQEVILRCVPISNHLYFYWYRQILGQKVEFLVSFYNNEISEKSEIFDDQFSVERPDGSNFTLKIRSTKLEDSAMYFCASSGDGDSYNEQFFGPGTRLTVL.

CDR3 in amino acids: CASSQGGSYSTDTQYF. CDR3 sequence (DNA): TGTGCCAGCAGCCAAGGAGGTAGCTATAGCACAGATACGCAGTATTTT. The chain carries TRBV14 and TRBJ2-3; D is uncertain. CDR3 length: 16 residues. Trimming left V 1 base short and J 0 bases short, with 11 bases between. Germline assignment: CDR1 SGHDN and CDR2 FVKESK.

This clonotype was detected a few times. The rearrangement uses TRBV20-1 and TRBJ1-2; maybe TRBD1 (5 bases). V was clipped by 5 bases and J by 4 bases, with 8 bases between them. This CDR3 spans 11 amino acids. Germline-derived CDR1 and CDR2 are DFQATT and SNEGSKA (reference sequence). The CDR3 coding sequence is TGCAGTGCTTGGGGGGGCTATGGCTACACCTTC. Protein product: CSAWGGYGYTF.

There are many counts of this clonotype. The chain recombines TRBV6-2 or TRBV6-3 with TRBJ2-7; 7 bases align to TRBD2. Per germline, CDR1 MNHEY and CDR2 SVGEGT. V was pared by 2 bases and J by 12 bases, with 16 bases of the junction left unmatched. This CDR3 is 15 amino acids long. Written as DNA, the CDR3 is TGTGCCAGCAGTTACGCACCGGGGGGTACTAATGGGTCGTACTTC. Amino acids: CASSYAPGGTNGSYF.

The chain has TRBV20-1 and TRBJ2-2; D possibly corresponds to TRBD2 (5 bases). Germline V gene sequence: CDR1 DFQATT, CDR2 SNEGSKA (reference sequence). Trimming removed 7 bases at V and 7 bases at J, with 10 bases between. The CDR3 consists of 11 residues. In DNA form, the CDR3 reads TGCAGTGTCCGCCGGGGCGGGGAGCTGTTTTTT. This translates into CSVRRGGELFF.

This clonotype appeared once. The conserved final phenylalanine or tryptophan is absent from the CDR3, which likely points to a read error. This chain uses TRBV27 with TRBJ1-1, with D unresolved. The CDR3 has 13 residues. Germline CDR1 and CDR2: MNHEY and SMNVEV (reference sequence). V was cut by 0 bases and J by 1 base, with 3 bases left in between. DNA for the CDR3: TGTGCCAGCAGTTTATCTAGGAACACTGAAGCTTTCCTT. Translating it yields CASSLSRNTEAFL.

The V gene is TRBV5-6, the J gene TRBJ1-3; 9 positions match TRBD1. Trimming at V came to 0 bases and at J to 2 bases, leaving 0 bases not matched to a gene. Germline CDR1 reads SGHDT; CDR2 reads YYEEEE. The CDR3 extends over 15 amino acids. The CDR3 sequence is CASSLDRGPGNTIYF. The CDR3 nucleotides read TGTGCCAGCAGCTTGGACAGGGGGCCTGGAAACACCATATATTTT.